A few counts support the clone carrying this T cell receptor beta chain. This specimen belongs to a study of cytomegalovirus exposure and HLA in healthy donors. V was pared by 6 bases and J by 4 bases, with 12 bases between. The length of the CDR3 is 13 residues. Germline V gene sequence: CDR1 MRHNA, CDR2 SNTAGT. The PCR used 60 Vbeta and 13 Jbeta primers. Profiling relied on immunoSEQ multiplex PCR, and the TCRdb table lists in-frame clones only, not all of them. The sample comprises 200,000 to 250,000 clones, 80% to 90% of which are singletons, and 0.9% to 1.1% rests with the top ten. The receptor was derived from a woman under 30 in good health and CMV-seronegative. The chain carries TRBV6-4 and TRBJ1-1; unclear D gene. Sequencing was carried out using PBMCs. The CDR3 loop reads CASSQEERTEAFF. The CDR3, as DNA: TGTGCCAGCAGCCAGGAGGAGCGCACTGAAGCTTTCTTT.